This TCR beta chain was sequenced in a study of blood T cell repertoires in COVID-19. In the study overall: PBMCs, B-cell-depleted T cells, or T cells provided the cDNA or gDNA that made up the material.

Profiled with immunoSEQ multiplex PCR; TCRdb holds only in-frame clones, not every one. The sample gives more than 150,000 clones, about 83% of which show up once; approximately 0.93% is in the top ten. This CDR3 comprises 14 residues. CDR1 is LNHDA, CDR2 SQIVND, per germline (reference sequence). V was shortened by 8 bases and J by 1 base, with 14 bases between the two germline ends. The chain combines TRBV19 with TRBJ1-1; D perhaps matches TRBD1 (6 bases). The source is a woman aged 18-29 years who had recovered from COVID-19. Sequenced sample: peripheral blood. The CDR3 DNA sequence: TGTGCCAGTGGGAAGGGGGGGTCGAACACTGAAGCTTTCTTT. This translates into CASGKGGSNTEAFF. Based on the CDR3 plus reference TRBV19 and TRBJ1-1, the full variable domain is DGGITQSPKYLFRKEGQNVTLSCEQNLNHDAMYWYRQDPGQGLRLIYYSQIVNDFQKGDIAEGYSVSREKKESFPLTVTSAQKNPTAFYLCASGKGGSNTEAFFGQGTRLTVV.